Sequencing of this T cell receptor (beta chain) was carried out in a study of cytomegalovirus exposure and HLA in healthy donors. The germline V gene encodes CDR1 MNHNS and CDR2 SASEGT. The CDR3 contains 12 residues. Trimming removed 4 bases from V and 4 bases from J, with 7 bases in between. PCR employed 60 Vbeta and 13 Jbeta primers. Using immunoSEQ multiplex PCR, the repertoire was profiled, and TCRdb retains in-frame clones only, with some absent. The table has about 160,000 clones, around 85% seen once. The chain joins TRBV6-1 to TRBJ1-2; no firm D call. This clonotype was obtained from a human donor in good health. Source material: PBMCs. For the CDR3, the DNA is TGTGCCAGCAGTGCCAGTGTCTATGGCTACACCTTC. It codes for CASSASVYGYTF.